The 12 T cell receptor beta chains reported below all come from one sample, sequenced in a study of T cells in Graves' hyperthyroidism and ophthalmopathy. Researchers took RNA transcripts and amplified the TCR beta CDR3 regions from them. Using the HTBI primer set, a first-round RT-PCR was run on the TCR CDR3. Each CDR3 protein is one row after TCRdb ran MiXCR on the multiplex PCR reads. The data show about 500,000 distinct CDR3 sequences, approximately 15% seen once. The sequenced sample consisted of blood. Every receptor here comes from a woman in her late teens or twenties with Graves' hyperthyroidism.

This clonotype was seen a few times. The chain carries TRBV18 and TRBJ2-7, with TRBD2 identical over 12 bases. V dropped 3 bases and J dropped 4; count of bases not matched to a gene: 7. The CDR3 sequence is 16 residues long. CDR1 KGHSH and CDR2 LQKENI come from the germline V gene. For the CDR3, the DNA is TGTGCCAGCTCACCTATGCCCGGGACTAGCGGGTACGAGCAGTACTTC. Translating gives CASSPMPGTSGYEQYF.

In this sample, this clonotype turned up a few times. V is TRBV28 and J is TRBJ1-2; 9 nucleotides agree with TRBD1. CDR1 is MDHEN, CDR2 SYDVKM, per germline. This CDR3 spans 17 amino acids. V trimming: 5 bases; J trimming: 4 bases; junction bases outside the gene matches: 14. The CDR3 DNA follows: TGTGCCAGCAGTAAACGCCCCCCGACAGGGGGAATCTATGGCTACACCTTC. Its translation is CASSKRPPTGGIYGYTF.

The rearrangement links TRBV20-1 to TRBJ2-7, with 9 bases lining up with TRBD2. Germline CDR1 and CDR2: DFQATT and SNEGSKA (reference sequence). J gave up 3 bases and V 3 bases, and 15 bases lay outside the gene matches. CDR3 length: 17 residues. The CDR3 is CSASLTSGPIVNYEQYF. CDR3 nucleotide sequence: TGCAGTGCTAGTTTGACTAGCGGTCCGATCGTCAACTACGAGCAGTACTTC.

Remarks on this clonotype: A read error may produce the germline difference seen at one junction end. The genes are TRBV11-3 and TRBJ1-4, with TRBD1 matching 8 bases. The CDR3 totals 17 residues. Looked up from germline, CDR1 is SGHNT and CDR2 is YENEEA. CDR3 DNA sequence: TGTGCCAGCAGTTTAGCCCCAGGGGGCGAAGAACAGGAAAAACTGTTTTTT. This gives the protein CASSLAPGGEEQEKLFF.

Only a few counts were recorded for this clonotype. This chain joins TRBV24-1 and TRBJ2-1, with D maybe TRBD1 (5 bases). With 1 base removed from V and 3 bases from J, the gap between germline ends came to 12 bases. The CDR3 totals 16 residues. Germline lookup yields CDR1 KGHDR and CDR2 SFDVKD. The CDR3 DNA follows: TGTGCCACCAGTGATTTAGGGGTAGCTGGCTACAATGAGCAGTTCTTC. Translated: CATSDLGVAGYNEQFF.

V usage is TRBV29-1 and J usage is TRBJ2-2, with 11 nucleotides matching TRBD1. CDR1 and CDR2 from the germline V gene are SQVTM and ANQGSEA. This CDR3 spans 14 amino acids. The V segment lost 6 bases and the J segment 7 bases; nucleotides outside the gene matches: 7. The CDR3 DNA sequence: TGCAGCGTGCGGACAGGGGGCAGCATCGGGGAGCTGTTTTTT. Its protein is CSVRTGGSIGELFF.

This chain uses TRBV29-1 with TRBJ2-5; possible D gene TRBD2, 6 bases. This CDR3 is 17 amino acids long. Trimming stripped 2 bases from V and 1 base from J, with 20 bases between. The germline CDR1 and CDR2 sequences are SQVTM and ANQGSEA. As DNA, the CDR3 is TGCAGCGTTGAAATCATAGATCGGTCGCGGGGCCAAGAGACCCAGTACTTC. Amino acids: CSVEIIDRSRGQETQYF. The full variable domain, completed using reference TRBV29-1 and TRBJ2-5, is SAVISQKPSRDICQRGTSLTIQCQVDSQVTMMFWYRQQPGQSLTLIATANQGSEATYESGFVIDKFPISRPNLTFSTLTVSNMSPEDSSIYLCSVEIIDRSRGQETQYFGPGTRLLVL.

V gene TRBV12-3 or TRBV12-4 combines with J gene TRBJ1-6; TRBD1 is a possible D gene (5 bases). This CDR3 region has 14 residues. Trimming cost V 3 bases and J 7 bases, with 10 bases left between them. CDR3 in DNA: TGTGCCAGCAGTTTTGGACATACCAATTCACCCCTCCACTTT. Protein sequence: CASSFGHTNSPLHF.

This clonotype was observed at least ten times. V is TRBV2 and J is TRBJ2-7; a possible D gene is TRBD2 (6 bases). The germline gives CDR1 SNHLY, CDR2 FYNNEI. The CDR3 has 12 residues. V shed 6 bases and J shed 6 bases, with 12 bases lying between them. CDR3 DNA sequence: TGTGCCAGCAGCCCGGGGGTTAGCGAGCAGTACTTC. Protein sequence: CASSPGVSEQYF.

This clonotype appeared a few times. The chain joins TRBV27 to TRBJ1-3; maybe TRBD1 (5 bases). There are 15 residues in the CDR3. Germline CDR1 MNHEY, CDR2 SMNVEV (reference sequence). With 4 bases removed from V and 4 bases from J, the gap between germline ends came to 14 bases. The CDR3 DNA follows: TGTGCCAGCAGTTCACTCGGGACCGTCGGAAACACCATATATTTT. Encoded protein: CASSSLGTVGNTIYF.

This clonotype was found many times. CDR3: CASSRTGNTGELFF. In DNA, the CDR3 is TGCGCCAGCAGCCGTACAGGGAACACCGGGGAGCTGTTTTTT. The V and J genes are TRBV5-1 and TRBJ2-2; a possible D gene is TRBD1 (5 bases). This CDR3 is built from 14 residues. Germline values: CDR1 SGHRS, CDR2 YFSETQ. V shed 4 bases and J shed 1 base, with 8 bases lying between them.

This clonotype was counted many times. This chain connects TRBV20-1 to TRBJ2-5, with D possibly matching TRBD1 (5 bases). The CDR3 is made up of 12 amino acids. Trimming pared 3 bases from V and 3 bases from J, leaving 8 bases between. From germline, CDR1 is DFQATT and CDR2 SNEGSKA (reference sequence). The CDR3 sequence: CSASSREETQYF. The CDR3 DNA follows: TGCAGTGCTAGTAGCAGGGAAGAGACCCAGTACTTC.